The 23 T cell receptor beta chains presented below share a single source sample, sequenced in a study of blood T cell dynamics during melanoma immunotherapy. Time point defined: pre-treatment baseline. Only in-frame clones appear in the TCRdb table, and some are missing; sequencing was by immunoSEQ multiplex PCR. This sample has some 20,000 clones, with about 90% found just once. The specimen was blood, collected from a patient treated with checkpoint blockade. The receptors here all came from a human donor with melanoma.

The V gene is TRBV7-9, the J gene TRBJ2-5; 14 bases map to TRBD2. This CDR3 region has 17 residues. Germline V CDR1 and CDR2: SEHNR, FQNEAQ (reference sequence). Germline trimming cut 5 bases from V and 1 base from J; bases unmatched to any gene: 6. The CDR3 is CASSRLAGGTSQETQYF. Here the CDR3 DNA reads TGTGCCAGCAGCCGACTAGCGGGAGGGACCTCCCAAGAGACCCAGTACTTC.

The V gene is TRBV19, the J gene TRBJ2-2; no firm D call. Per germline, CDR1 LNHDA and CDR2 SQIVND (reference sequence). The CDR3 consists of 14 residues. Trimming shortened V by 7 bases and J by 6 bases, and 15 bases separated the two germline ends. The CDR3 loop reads CASTPGRASGELFF. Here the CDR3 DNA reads TGTGCCAGTACCCCGGGTCGGGCTTCCGGGGAGCTGTTTTTT. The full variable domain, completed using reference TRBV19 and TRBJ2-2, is DGGITQSPKYLFRKEGQNVTLSCEQNLNHDAMYWYRQDPGQGLRLIYYSQIVNDFQKGDIAEGYSVSREKKESFPLTVTSAQKNPTAFYLCASTPGRASGELFFGEGSRLTVL.

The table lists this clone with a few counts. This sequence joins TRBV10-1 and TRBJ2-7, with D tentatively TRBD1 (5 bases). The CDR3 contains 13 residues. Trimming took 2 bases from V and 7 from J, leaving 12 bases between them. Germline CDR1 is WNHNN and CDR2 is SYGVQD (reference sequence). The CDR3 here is CASSEKTGEEQYF. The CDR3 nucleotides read TGCGCCAGCAGTGAGAAAACAGGAGAGGAGCAGTACTTC.

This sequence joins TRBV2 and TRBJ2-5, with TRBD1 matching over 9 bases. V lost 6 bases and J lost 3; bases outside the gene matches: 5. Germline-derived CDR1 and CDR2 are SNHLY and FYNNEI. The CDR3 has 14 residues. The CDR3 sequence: CASREGQGKETQYF. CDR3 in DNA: TGTGCCAGCAGGGAGGGACAGGGAAAAGAGACCCAGTACTTC.

CDR3 residues: CASYSRGQGVNEQYF. The CDR3 bases are TGTGCCAGCTACTCGCGGGGACAGGGGGTCAACGAGCAGTACTTC. The J gene is TRBJ2-7, the V gene TRBV2; 11 positions agree with TRBD1. J was trimmed by 5 bases and V by 8 bases; bases with no gene match: 11. Germline CDR1 SNHLY, CDR2 FYNNEI. The CDR3 contains 15 residues.

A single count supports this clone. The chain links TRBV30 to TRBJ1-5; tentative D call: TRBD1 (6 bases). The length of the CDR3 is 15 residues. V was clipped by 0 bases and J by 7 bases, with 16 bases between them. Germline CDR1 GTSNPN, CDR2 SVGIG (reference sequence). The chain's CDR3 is CAWSVGGVASQPQHF. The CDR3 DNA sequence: TGTGCCTGGAGTGTAGGGGGTGTGGCAAGCCAGCCCCAGCATTTT. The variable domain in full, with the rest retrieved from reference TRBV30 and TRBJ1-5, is SQTIHQWPATLVQPVGSPLSLECTVEGTSNPNLYWYRQAAGRGLQLLFYSVGIGQISSEVPQNLSASRPQDRQFILSSKKLLLSDSGFYLCAWSVGGVASQPQHFGDGTRLSIL.

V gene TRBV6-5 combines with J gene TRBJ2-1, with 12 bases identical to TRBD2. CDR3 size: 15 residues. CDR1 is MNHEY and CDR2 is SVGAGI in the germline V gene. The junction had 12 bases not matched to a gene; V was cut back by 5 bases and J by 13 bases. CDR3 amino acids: CASSTLAGGPLFQFF. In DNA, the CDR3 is TGTGCCAGCAGTACTCTAGCGGGGGGGCCTCTGTTCCAGTTCTTC.

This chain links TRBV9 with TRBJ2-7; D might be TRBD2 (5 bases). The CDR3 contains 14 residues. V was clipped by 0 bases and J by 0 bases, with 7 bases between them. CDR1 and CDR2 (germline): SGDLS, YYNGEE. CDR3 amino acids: CASSVVGSSYEQYF. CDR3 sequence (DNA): TGTGCCAGCAGCGTAGTGGGGAGCTCCTACGAGCAGTACTTC.

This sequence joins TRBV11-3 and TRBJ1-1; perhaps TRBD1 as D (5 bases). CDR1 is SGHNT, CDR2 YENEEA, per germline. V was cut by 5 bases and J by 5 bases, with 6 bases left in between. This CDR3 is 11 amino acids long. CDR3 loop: CASSEGTEAFF. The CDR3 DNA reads TGTGCCAGCAGCGAGGGGACTGAAGCTTTCTTT.

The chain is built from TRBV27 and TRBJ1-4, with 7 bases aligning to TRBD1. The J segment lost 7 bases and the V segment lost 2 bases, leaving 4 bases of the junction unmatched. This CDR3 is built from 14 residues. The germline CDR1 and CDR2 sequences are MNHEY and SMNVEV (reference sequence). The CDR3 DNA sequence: TGTGCCAGCAGTTTAGACAGGGTTTCTGAAAAACTGTTTTTT. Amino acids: CASSLDRVSEKLFF.

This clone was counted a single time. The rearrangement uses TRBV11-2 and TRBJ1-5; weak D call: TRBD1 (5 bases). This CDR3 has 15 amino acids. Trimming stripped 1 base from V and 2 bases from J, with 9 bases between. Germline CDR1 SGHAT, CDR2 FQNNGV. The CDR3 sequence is CASSLGGTGNQPQHF. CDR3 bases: TGTGCCAGCAGCTTAGGAGGGACTGGCAATCAGCCCCAGCATTTT. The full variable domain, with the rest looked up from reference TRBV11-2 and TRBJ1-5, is EAGVAQSPRYKIIEKRQSVAFWCNPISGHATLYWYQQILGQGPKLLIQFQNNGVVDDSQLPKDRFSAERLKGVDSTLKIQPAKLEDSAVYLCASSLGGTGNQPQHFGDGTRLSIL.

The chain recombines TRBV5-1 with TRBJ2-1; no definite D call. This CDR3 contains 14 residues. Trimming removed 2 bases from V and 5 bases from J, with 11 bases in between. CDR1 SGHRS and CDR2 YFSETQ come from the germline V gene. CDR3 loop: CASSFRGVNNEQFF. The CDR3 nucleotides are TGCGCCAGCAGCTTCCGAGGAGTCAACAATGAGCAGTTCTTC.

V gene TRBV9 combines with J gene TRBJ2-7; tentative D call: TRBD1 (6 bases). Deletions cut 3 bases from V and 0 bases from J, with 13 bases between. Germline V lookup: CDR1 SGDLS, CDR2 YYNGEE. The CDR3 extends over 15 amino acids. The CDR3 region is CASSARGFNSYEQYF. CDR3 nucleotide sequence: TGTGCCAGCAGCGCGAGGGGGTTTAACTCCTACGAGCAGTACTTC. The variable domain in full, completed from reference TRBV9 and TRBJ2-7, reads DSGVTQTPKHLITATGQRVTLRCSPRSGDLSVYWYQQSLDQGLQFLIQYYNGEERAKGNILERFSAQQFPDLHSELNLSSLELGDSALYFCASSARGFNSYEQYFGPGTRLTVT.

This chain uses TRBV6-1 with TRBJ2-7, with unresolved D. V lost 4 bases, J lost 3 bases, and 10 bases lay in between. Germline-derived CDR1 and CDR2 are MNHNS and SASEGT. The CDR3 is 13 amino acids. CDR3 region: CASSVSPGYEQYF. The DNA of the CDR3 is TGTGCCAGCAGTGTTAGCCCAGGCTACGAGCAGTACTTC.

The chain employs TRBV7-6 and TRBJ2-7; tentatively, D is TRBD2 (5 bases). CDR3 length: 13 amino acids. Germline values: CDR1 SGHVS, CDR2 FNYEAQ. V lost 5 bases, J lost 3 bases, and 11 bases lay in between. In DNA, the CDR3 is TGTGCCAGCAGCCTGAACCGGGACTACGAGCAGTACTTC. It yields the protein CASSLNRDYEQYF.

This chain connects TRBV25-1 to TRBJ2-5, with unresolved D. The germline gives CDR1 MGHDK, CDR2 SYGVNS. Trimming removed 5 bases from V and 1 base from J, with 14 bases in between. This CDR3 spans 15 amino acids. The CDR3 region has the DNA TGTGCCAGCAGTACGCCCAAGACACCCCAAGAGACCCAGTACTTC. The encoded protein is CASSTPKTPQETQYF.

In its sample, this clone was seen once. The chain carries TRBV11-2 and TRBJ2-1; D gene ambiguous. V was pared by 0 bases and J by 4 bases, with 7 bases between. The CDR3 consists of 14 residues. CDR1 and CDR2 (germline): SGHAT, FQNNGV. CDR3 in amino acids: CASSLDYGYNEQFF. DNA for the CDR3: TGTGCCAGCAGCTTAGATTATGGGTACAATGAGCAGTTCTTC.

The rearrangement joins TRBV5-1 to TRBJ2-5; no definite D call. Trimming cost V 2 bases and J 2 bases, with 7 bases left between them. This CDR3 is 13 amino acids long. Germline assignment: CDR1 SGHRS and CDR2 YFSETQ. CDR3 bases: TGCGCCAGCAGCTTAGATAGTCAAGAGACCCAGTACTTC. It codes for CASSLDSQETQYF.

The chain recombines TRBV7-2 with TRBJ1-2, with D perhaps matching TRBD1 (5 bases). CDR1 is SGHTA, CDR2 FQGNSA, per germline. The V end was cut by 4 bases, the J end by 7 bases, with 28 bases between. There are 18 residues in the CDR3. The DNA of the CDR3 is TGTGCCAGCAGCTACGACCCGCAAGGGGCAGGGTTCGCCCGTGGCTACACCTTC. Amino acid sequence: CASSYDPQGAGFARGYTF.

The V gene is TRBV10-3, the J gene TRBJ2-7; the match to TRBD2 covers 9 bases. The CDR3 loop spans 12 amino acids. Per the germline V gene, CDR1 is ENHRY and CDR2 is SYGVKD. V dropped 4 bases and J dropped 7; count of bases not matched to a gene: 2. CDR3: CAISAREGEQYF. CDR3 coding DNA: TGTGCCATCAGTGCGCGGGAGGGGGAGCAGTACTTC.

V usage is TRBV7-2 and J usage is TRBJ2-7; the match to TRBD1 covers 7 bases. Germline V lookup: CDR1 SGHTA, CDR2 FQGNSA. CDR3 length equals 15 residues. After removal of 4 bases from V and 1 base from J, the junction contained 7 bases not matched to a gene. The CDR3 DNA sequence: TGTGCCAGCAGCTCAAGACAGGGTCGGTCCTACGAGCAGTACTTC. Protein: CASSSRQGRSYEQYF. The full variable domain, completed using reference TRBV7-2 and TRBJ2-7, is GAGVSQSPSNKVTEKGKDVELRCDPISGHTALYWYRQSLGQGLEFLIYFQGNSAPDKSGLPSDRFSAERTGGSVSTLTIQRTQQEDSAVYLCASSSRQGRSYEQYFGPGTRLTVT.

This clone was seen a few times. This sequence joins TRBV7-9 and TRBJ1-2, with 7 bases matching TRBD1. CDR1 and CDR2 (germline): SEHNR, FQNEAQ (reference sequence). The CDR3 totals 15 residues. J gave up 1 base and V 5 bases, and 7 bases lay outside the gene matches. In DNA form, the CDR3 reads TGTGCCAGCAGCCCCGGGACAGAACTTAACTATGGCTACACCTTC. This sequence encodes CASSPGTELNYGYTF.

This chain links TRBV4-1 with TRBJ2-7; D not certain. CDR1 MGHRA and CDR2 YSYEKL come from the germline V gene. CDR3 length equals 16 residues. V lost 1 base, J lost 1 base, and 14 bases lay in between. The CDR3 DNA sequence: TGCGCCAGCAGCCAAGTCGGCAGGTCCTATTCCTACGAGCAGTACTTC. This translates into CASSQVGRSYSYEQYF.